Below, 27 T cell receptor beta chains from the same sample are listed, as sequenced in a study of vaccination effects on CD4 cells after COVID-19. TCRdb's copy holds only in-frame clones and misses some; the assay was immunoSEQ multiplex PCR. The sample includes more than 20,000 clones, approximately 81% seen only once; the top ten take roughly a fifth. No antigens are known for them. CD4+ T cells specific for antigen were expanded with viral peptide pools by the ViraFEST assay before sequencing. The culture ran for 10 days, and then CD4+ T cells were isolated. The study found no prior SARS-CoV-2 infection in the vaccine recipients, who tested negative for nucleocapsid antibodies. The specimen was CD4+ T cells from PBMCs cultured with HCoV-NL63 spike peptides, collected before COVID-19 vaccination. The receptors here all came from a human donor who received a COVID-19 vaccine.

This chain links TRBV4-1 with TRBJ1-2; 8 bases align to TRBD1. Germline loops: CDR1 MGHRA, CDR2 YSYEKL. The V and J ends lost 6 bases and 3 bases, in that order; junction bases with no gene match: 9. CDR3 length: 15 amino acids. CDR3: CASSLDRVGDYGYTF. The CDR3 nucleotides read TGCGCCAGCAGTCTGGACAGGGTGGGCGACTATGGCTACACCTTC.

This clone was picked up one time. The V and J genes are TRBV7-9 and TRBJ2-7; D might be TRBD2 (6 bases). The V end lost 4 bases, the J end lost 5 bases, and 21 bases lay between the germline ends. Per the germline V gene, CDR1 is SEHNR and CDR2 is FQNEAQ (reference sequence). The length of the CDR3 is 16 residues. CDR3 sequence (DNA): TGTGCCAGCAGCTCTAATTTTCGGGGAGGTTCCAACGAGCAGTACTTC. Residues: CASSSNFRGGSNEQYF. The variable domain in full, with the rest retrieved from reference TRBV7-9 and TRBJ2-7, is DTGVSQNPRHKITKRGQNVTFRCDPISEHNRLYWYRQTLGQGPEFLTYFQNEAQLEKSRLLSDRFSAERPKGSFSTLEIQRTEQGDSAMYLCASSSNFRGGSNEQYFGPGTRLTVT.

V is TRBV5-1 and J is TRBJ2-1; weak D call: TRBD1 (5 bases). Germline lookup yields CDR1 SGHRS and CDR2 YFSETQ. The CDR3 has 12 residues. Between the trimmed V and J ends, which lost 4 bases and 10 bases, there was a span of 12 bases. The CDR3 region has the DNA TGCGCCAGCAGCCATCTTGGGGCCGAGCAGTTCTTC. It codes for CASSHLGAEQFF.

V gene TRBV5-4 combines with J gene TRBJ1-2, with D possibly being TRBD1 (5 bases). The CDR3 totals 16 residues. V lost 0 bases to trimming and J lost 8 bases, with 20 bases between them. Looked up from germline, CDR1 is SGHNT and CDR2 is YYREEE (reference sequence). CDR3 sequence: CASSLGSGLEYGGYTF. CDR3 DNA: TGTGCCAGCAGCTTGGGTTCGGGACTCGAATATGGAGGCTACACCTTC.

The V and J genes are TRBV5-4 and TRBJ2-7, with 9 positions matching TRBD1. Looked up from germline, CDR1 is SGHNT and CDR2 is YYREEE (reference sequence). The CDR3 contains 16 residues. J gave up 5 bases and V 0 bases, and 9 bases lay outside the gene matches. CDR3 sequence: CASSLDIGTGTHEQYF. CDR3 coding DNA: TGTGCCAGCAGCTTGGACATCGGGACAGGGACCCACGAGCAGTACTTC.

This clone has just one count. The chain links TRBV5-1 to TRBJ2-5; no clear D gene. Germline-derived CDR1 and CDR2 are SGHRS and YFSETQ. This CDR3 has 13 residues. Trimming stripped 0 bases from V and 2 bases from J, with 5 bases between. In DNA, the CDR3 is TGCGCCAGCAGCTTGGCCAAACAAGAGACCCAGTACTTC. It specifies CASSLAKQETQYF.

The chain employs TRBV12-3 or TRBV12-4 and TRBJ2-2; 7 positions agree with TRBD2. Unmatched junction bases numbered 0, after V lost 6 bases and J lost 5 bases. The CDR3 consists of 12 residues. The CDR3 reads CASRRGTGELFF. The CDR3 DNA sequence: TGTGCCAGCAGGCGGGGGACCGGGGAGCTGTTTTTT.

The chain couples TRBV5-4 to TRBJ2-7, with TRBD1 as a possible D gene (6 bases). V was shortened by 3 bases and J by 2 bases, with 9 bases between the two germline ends. There are 13 residues in the CDR3. Germline V gene lookup returns CDR1 SGHNT and CDR2 YYREEE (reference sequence). This CDR3 reads CASSSGQTYEQYF. CDR3 DNA: TGTGCCAGCAGCTCGGGACAAACCTACGAGCAGTACTTC.

The chain links TRBV6-5 to TRBJ2-5; TRBD2 might be the D (6 bases). The V gene lost 2 bases and the J gene lost 3 bases, with 10 bases spanning the gap. CDR3 length equals 14 residues. CDR1 and CDR2 (germline): MNHEY, SVGAGI. This CDR3 reads CASSYSGGEETQYF. The CDR3 DNA reads as TGTGCCAGCAGTTACAGTGGAGGGGAAGAGACCCAGTACTTC.

The CDR3 DNA follows: TGTGCTAGTGTTCTAACCTCGGGACCGGACACCGGGGAGCTGTTTTTT. This codes for CASVLTSGPDTGELFF. V is TRBV12-5 and J is TRBJ2-2; D tentatively reads TRBD1 or TRBD2 (5 bases each). V shed 7 bases and J shed 3 bases, with 18 bases lying between them. The CDR3 extends over 16 amino acids. CDR1 is LGHNT, CDR2 FRNRAP, per germline.

The table lists this clone with a few counts. DNA for the CDR3: TGTGCCAGCACCCTAGCCCCCCGCTCCTACAATGAGCAGTTCTTC. Its translation is CASTLAPRSYNEQFF. The chain links TRBV11-2 to TRBJ2-1, with a possible D match to TRBD2 (5 bases). The V end was cut by 7 bases, the J end by 0 bases, with 13 bases between. The germline CDR1 and CDR2 sequences are SGHAT and FQNNGV. The CDR3 has 15 amino acids.

V is TRBV5-1 and J is TRBJ2-5; no definite D call. Trimming cost V 1 base and J 5 bases, with 15 bases left between them. The CDR3 consists of 15 residues. Germline CDR1 SGHRS, CDR2 YFSETQ. Here the CDR3 DNA reads TGCGCCAGCAGCTTGTCTTCTTTTACTTCGGAGACCCAGTACTTC. Protein: CASSLSSFTSETQYF.

The V call is TRBV27, the J call TRBJ1-1; no reliable D call. Germline CDR1 and CDR2: MNHEY and SMNVEV (reference sequence). CDR3 length: 14 amino acids. The V end was cut by 6 bases, the J end by 1 base, with 12 bases between. The CDR3 DNA is TGTGCCAGCAGCCTTGGGATATCGAACACTGAAGCTTTCTTT. Protein product: CASSLGISNTEAFF.

The chain carries TRBV4-3 and TRBJ2-3, with 16 positions matching TRBD2. This CDR3 has 20 amino acids. Germline lookup yields CDR1 LGHNA and CDR2 YSLEER. J lost 5 bases, V lost 0 bases, and 11 bases had no gene match. The CDR3 coding sequence is TGCGCCAGCAGCCAAGAGGGGGGACTAGCGGGGGGGCCGATAGGAGATACGCAGTATTTT. Amino acids: CASSQEGGLAGGPIGDTQYF.

J is TRBJ2-3 and V is TRBV5-1, with 9 nucleotides matching TRBD2. The CDR3 sequence is 16 residues long. The germline V gene encodes CDR1 SGHRS and CDR2 YFSETQ. V trimming: 4 bases; J trimming: 0 bases; junction bases outside the gene matches: 6. The CDR3 nucleotides read TGCGCCAGCAGCGAAATAGCGGGAGCCAGCACAGATACGCAGTATTTT. Its protein product is CASSEIAGASTDTQYF.

In this sample, this clone turned up a few times. The V call is TRBV11-3, the J call TRBJ1-2, with a tentative D call TRBD1 (5 bases). This CDR3 contains 13 residues. Trimming removed 1 base from V and 14 bases from J, with 17 bases in between. The germline gives CDR1 SGHNT, CDR2 YENEEA. Here the CDR3 DNA reads TGTGCCAGCAGCTTAGGATTCGGACAAGTTGAAACCTTC. Its protein product is CASSLGFGQVETF. Full variable domain (rest looked up from reference TRBV11-3 and TRBJ1-2): EAGVVQSPRYKIIEKKQPVAFWCNPISGHNTLYWYLQNLGQGPELLIRYENEEAVDDSQLPKDRFSAERLKGVDSTLKIQPAELGDSAVYLCASSLGFGQVETFGSGTRLTVV.

The chain employs TRBV30 and TRBJ1-1; D is undetermined. The CDR3 is made up of 13 amino acids. The germline V gene encodes CDR1 GTSNPN and CDR2 SVGIG (reference sequence). Trimming removed 3 bases from V and 4 bases from J, with 12 bases in between. This chain's CDR3 is CAWSVGRGTEAFF. CDR3 coding DNA: TGTGCCTGGAGCGTCGGCCGGGGCACTGAAGCTTTCTTT.

This clone was seen only a few times. At one end the junction does not follow the germline gene, possibly because of a read error. V gene TRBV6-5 combines with J gene TRBJ1-2; possible D gene TRBD1, 5 bases. The CDR3 spans 12 residues. Germline CDR1 is MNHEY and CDR2 is SVGAGI. CDR3 coding DNA: TGTGCCAGCAGTGACTCCGGGGACGGCTACACCTTC. Amino acids: CASSDSGDGYTF.

This clone appeared a single time. The junction and the germline gene differ at one end; a read error may be behind it. The chain links TRBV7-7 to TRBJ2-5; TRBD2 aligns across 8 bases. The CDR3 runs to 13 residues. Germline loops: CDR1 SSHAT, CDR2 FNYEAQ (reference sequence). CDR3 protein: CASSFSGTETQYF. The CDR3 DNA reads TGTGCTAGCAGTTTTAGCGGGACAGAGACCCAGTACTTC.

The chain recombines TRBV18 with TRBJ2-1; 9 positions match TRBD1. The CDR3 runs to 12 residues. Germline V gene sequence: CDR1 KGHSH, CDR2 LQKENI. Trimming at V came to 4 bases and at J to 15 bases, leaving 7 bases not matched to a gene. CDR3 protein: CASSQNRDRAFF. DNA for the CDR3: TGTGCCAGCTCACAAAACCGGGACAGGGCGTTCTTC.

The gene calls are TRBV27 and TRBJ1-1, with D uncertain. The germline CDR1 and CDR2 sequences are MNHEY and SMNVEV (reference sequence). V shed 2 bases and J shed 11 bases, with 15 bases lying between them. The CDR3 is 13 residues long. CDR3 region: CASSLRTRGEAFF. The DNA for the CDR3 is TGTGCCAGCAGTTTACGAACCCGCGGAGAGGCTTTCTTT.

The CDR3 DNA follows: TGTGCCAGCAGCTTACGGGCAGGGACTTATGGCTACACCTTC. Its translation is CASSLRAGTYGYTF. The V call is TRBV7-9, the J call TRBJ1-2, with D perhaps TRBD1 (5 bases). CDR3 length: 14 amino acids. Trimming removed 2 bases at V and 5 bases at J, with 12 bases between. Germline V gene sequence: CDR1 SEHNR, CDR2 FQNEAQ (reference sequence).

The rearrangement uses TRBV5-6 and TRBJ2-3; D gene ambiguous. CDR1 is SGHDT and CDR2 is YYEEEE in the germline V gene. The CDR3 is 16 residues long. V gave up 1 base and J gave up 5 bases, with 17 bases separating them. The CDR3 DNA reads as TGTGCCAGCAGCTTGTCTCGAACGGCCCGCGGAGATACGCAGTATTTT. Its protein product is CASSLSRTARGDTQYF.

This clone was observed a few times. The chain combines TRBV19 with TRBJ1-1; perhaps TRBD1 as D (5 bases). Germline V gene data show CDR1 as LNHDA and CDR2 as SQIVND (reference sequence). This CDR3 contains 12 residues. Deletions cut 8 bases from V and 1 base from J, with 8 bases between. CDR3 bases: TGTGCCAGTTGGGGCCAGAACACTGAAGCTTTCTTT. As protein: CASWGQNTEAFF.

V and J are TRBV7-2 and TRBJ1-5, with 7 positions matching TRBD1. There are 15 residues in the CDR3. Per the germline V gene, CDR1 is SGHTA and CDR2 is FQGNSA. Trimming cost V 1 base and J 3 bases; bases outside gene matches: 3. Written as DNA, the CDR3 is TGTGCCAGCAGCTTAGGACAGGGAAACAATCAGCCCCAGCATTTT. Its translation is CASSLGQGNNQPQHF. Supplemented by reference TRBV7-2 and TRBJ1-5, the full variable domain reads GAGVSQSPSNKVTEKGKDVELRCDPISGHTALYWYRQSLGQGLEFLIYFQGNSAPDKSGLPSDRFSAERTGGSVSTLTIQRTQQEDSAVYLCASSLGQGNNQPQHFGDGTRLSIL.

This clone was picked up a small number of times. V and J are TRBV6-2 or TRBV6-3 and TRBJ2-2, with D unresolved. Germline-derived CDR1 and CDR2 are MNHEY and SVGEGT. The CDR3 covers 14 residues. With 2 bases removed from V and 7 bases from J, the gap between germline ends came to 11 bases. CDR3 nucleotide sequence: TGTGCCAGCAGTTACGGGCGGCTCAACGGGGAGCTGTTTTTT. This translates into CASSYGRLNGELFF.

The chain is built from TRBV6-5 and TRBJ1-5, with 8 bases identical to TRBD1. The CDR3 has 14 residues. Germline values: CDR1 MNHEY, CDR2 SVGAGI. V was pared by 4 bases and J by 11 bases, with 10 bases of the junction left unmatched. This CDR3 reads CASSSDRKTGAQHF. CDR3 in DNA: TGTGCCAGCAGTTCCGATCGGAAGACAGGGGCCCAGCATTTT.